The entry below gives a single T cell receptor (beta chain) sequence along with its context. Its antigen is not known. The sample is drawn from a study of T cell responses to AZD1222 COVID-19 vaccine. Produced via immunoSEQ multiplex PCR; TCRdb's table is partial and in-frame only. The table lists roughly 150,000 clones, roughly nine tenths of them singletons. Overall study results and limits: Unmutated variant regions are reportedly targeted by nearly half of spike-specific TCRs.

This receptor was obtained from an adult in good health. This sample comprised peripheral blood, obtained on day 0 of AZD1222 vaccination.

The CDR3 reads CASSDSKHSDTQYF. DNA of the CDR3: TGTGCCAGCAGTGACTCGAAGCATTCAGATACGCAGTATTTT. The rearrangement uses TRBV6-4 and TRBJ2-3, with D unclear. The CDR3 has 14 amino acids. In germline, CDR1 is MRHNA, CDR2 SNTAGT. V lost 0 bases and J 4 bases, leaving 8 bases between the germline ends.